This T cell receptor beta chain was recovered during a study of cytomegalovirus exposure and HLA in healthy donors. Both 60 Vbeta primers and 13 Jbeta primers went into the PCR. The repertoire was sequenced with immunoSEQ multiplex PCR; TCRdb's copy has only in-frame clones and lacks some. This table has some 180,000 clones, under 85% appearing once. Study-wide findings and caveats: Confirmation was obtained in vitro that three CMV-associated chains are specific for CMV antigens. The majority of CMV-associated TCR beta chains were reported as apparently HLA-restricted in a later analysis.

As for this clone: What it binds is unknown.

CDR3 length: 14 amino acids. CDR1 is LNHDA and CDR2 is SQIVND in the germline V gene (reference sequence). Trimming stripped 8 bases from V and 2 bases from J, with 13 bases between. Sequencing was carried out using PBMCs. The chain links TRBV19 to TRBJ1-5; tentative D call: TRBD1 (5 bases). The source is a male donor in good health and CMV-seronegative. CDR3 protein: CASEPQGGNQPQHF. The CDR3 DNA follows: TGTGCCAGTGAACCTCAGGGTGGCAATCAGCCCCAGCATTTT.